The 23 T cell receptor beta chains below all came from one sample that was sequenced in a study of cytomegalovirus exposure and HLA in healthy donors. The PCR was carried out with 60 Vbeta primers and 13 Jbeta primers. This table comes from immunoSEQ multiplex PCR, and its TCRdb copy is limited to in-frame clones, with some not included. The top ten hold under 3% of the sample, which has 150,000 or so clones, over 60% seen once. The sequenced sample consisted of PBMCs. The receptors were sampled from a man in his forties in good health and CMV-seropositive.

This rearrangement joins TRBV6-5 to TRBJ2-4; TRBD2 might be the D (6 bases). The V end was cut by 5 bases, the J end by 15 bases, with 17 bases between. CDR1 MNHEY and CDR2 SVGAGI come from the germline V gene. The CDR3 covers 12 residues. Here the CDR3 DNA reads TGTGCCAGCAGTACGAAAGGGACTGTGCTGTACTTC. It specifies CASSTKGTVLYF.

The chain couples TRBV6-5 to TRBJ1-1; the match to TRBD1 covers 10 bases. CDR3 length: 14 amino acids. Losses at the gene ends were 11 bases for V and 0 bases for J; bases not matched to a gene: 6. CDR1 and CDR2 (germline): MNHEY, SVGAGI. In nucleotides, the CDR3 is TGTGCCGTTTCCGGGACAGGGGTGAACACTGAAGCTTTCTTT. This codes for CAVSGTGVNTEAFF.

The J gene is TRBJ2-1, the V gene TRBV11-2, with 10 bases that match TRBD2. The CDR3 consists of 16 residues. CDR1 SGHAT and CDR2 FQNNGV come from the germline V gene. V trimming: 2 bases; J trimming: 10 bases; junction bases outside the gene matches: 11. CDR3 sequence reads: CASSLITAGGPGEQFF. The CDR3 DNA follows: TGTGCCAGCAGCTTAATTACAGCGGGAGGGCCGGGGGAGCAGTTCTTC.

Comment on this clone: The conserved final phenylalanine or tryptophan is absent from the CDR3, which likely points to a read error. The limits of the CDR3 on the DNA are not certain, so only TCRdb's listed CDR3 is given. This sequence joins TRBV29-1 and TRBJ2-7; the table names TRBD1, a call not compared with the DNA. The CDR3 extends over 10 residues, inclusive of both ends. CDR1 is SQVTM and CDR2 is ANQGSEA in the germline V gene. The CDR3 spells CSVGLGTGGP.

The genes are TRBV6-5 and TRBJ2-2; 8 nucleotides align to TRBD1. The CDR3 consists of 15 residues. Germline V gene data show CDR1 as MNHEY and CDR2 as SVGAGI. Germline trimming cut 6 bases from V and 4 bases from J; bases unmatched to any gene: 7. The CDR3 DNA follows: TGTGCCAGCAGACCGACAGGGGTTGGCACCGGGGAGCTGTTTTTT. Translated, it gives CASRPTGVGTGELFF.

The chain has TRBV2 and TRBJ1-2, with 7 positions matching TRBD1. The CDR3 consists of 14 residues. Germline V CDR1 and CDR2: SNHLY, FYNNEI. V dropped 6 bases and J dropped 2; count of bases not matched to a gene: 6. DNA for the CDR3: TGTGCCAGCAGATCGGGACAGTACAACTATGGCTACACCTTC. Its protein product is CASRSGQYNYGYTF. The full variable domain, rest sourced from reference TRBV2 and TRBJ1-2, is EPEVTQTPSHQVTQMGQEVILRCVPISNHLYFYWYRQILGQKVEFLVSFYNNEISEKSEIFDDQFSVERPDGSNFTLKIRSTKLEDSAMYFCASRSGQYNYGYTFGSGTRLTVV.

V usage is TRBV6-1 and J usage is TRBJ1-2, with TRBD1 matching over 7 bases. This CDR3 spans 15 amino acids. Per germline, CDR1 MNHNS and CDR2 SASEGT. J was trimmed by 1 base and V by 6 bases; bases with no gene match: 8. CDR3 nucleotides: TGTGCCAGCAGCCGGACAGGAAACAATAACTATGGCTACACCTTC. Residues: CASSRTGNNNYGYTF.

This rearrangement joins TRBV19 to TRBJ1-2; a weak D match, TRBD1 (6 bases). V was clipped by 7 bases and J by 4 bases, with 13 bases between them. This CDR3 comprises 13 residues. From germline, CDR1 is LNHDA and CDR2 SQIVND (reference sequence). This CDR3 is CASMNRDSYGYTF. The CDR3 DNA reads TGTGCCAGTATGAACAGGGATTCCTATGGCTACACCTTC.

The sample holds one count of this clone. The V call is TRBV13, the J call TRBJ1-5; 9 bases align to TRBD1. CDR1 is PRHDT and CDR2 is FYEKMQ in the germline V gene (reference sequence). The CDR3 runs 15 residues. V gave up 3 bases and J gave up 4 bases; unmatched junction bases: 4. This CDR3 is CASSLGQGLNQPQHF. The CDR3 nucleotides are TGTGCCAGCAGCTTGGGACAGGGCCTAAATCAGCCCCAGCATTTT.

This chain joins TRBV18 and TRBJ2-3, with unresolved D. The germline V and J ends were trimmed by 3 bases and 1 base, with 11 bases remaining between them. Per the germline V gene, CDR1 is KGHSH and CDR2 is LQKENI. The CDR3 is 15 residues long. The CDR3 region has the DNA TGTGCCAGCTCACCTCAGGATATCCGCACAGATACGCAGTATTTT. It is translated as CASSPQDIRTDTQYF.

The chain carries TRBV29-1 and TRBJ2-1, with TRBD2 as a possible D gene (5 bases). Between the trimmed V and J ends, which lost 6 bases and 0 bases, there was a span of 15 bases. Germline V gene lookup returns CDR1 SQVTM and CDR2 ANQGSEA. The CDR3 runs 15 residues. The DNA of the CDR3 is TGCAGCGTGGGAGTTAGCGCTAGCTCCTACAATGAGCAGTTCTTC. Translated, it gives CSVGVSASSYNEQFF.

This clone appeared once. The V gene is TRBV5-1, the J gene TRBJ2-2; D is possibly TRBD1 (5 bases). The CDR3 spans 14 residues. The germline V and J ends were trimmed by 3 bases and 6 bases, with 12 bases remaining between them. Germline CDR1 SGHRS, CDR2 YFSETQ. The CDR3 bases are TGCGCCAGCAGCTCAGACGCAGGGTCCGGGGAGCTGTTTTTT. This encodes CASSSDAGSGELFF.

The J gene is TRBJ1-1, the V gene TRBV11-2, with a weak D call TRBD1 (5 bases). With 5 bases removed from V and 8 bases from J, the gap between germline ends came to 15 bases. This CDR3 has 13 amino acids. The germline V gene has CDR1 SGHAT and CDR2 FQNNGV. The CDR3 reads CASSRRSGAEAFF. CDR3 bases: TGTGCCAGCAGCCGCCGGAGTGGGGCCGAAGCTTTCTTT.

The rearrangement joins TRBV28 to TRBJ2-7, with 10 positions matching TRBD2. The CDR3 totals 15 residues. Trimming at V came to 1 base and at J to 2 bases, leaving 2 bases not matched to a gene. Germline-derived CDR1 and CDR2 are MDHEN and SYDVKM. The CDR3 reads CASSLSLAGAYEQYF. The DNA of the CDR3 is TGTGCCAGCAGTTTATCCCTAGCGGGAGCCTACGAGCAGTACTTC.

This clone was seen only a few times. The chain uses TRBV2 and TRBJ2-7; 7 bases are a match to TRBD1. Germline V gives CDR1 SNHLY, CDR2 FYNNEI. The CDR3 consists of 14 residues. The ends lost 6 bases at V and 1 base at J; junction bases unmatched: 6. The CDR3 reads CASRRGQRSYEQYF. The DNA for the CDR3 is TGTGCCAGCAGGAGGGGACAGAGGTCCTACGAGCAGTACTTC. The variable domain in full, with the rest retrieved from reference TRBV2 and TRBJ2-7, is EPEVTQTPSHQVTQMGQEVILRCVPISNHLYFYWYRQILGQKVEFLVSFYNNEISEKSEIFDDQFSVERPDGSNFTLKIRSTKLEDSAMYFCASRRGQRSYEQYFGPGTRLTVT.

In DNA form, the CDR3 reads TGTGCCTGGAGTAGACAGGGACTCACTGAAGCTTTCTTT. The encoded protein is CAWSRQGLTEAFF. The rearrangement links TRBV30 to TRBJ1-1, with 7 bases matching TRBD1. The V gene end was trimmed by 2 bases and the J gene end by 4 bases; junction bases not matched to a gene: 4. CDR1 is GTSNPN and CDR2 is SVGIG in the germline V gene (reference sequence). The CDR3 has 13 amino acids. The full variable domain, with the rest looked up from reference TRBV30 and TRBJ1-1, is SQTIHQWPATLVQPVGSPLSLECTVEGTSNPNLYWYRQAAGRGLQLLFYSVGIGQISSEVPQNLSASRPQDRQFILSSKKLLLSDSGFYLCAWSRQGLTEAFFGQGTRLTVV.

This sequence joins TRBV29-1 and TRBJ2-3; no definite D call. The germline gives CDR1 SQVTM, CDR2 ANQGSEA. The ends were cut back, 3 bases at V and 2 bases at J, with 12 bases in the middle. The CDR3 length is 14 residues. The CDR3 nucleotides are TGCAGCGTTGATCGATCGCGCGACACAGATACGCAGTATTTT. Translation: CSVDRSRDTDTQYF.

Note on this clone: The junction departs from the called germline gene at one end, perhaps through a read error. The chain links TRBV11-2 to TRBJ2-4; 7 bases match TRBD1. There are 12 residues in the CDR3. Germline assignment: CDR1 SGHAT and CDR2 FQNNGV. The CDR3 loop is CASTLRGDRQYF. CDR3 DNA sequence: TGTGCCAGCACCTTACGAGGGGACAGACAGTACTTC.

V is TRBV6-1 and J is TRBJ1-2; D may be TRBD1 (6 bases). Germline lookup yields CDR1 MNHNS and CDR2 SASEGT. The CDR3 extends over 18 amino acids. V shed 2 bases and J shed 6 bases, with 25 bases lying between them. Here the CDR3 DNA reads TGTGCCAGCAGTGAACTGTATAGTGTGCGAGAGGGGGGGGATGGCTACACCTTC. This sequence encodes CASSELYSVREGGDGYTF.

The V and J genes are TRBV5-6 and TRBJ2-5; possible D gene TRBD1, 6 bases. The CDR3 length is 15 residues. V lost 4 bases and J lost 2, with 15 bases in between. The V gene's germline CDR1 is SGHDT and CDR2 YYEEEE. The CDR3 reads CASSNTGLAQETQYF. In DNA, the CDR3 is TGTGCCAGCAGCAATACAGGGTTGGCTCAAGAGACCCAGTACTTC. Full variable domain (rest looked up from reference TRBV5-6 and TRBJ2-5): DAGVTQSPTHLIKTRGQQVTLRCSPKSGHDTVSWYQQALGQGPQFIFQYYEEEERQRGNFPDRFSGHQFPNYSSELNVNALLLGDSALYLCASSNTGLAQETQYFGPGTRLLVL.

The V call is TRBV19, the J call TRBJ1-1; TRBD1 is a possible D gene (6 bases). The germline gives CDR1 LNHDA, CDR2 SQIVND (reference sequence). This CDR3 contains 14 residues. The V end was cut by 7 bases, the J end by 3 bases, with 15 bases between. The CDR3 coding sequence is TGTGCCAGTATCTCACAGGGAGGGTACACTGAAGCTTTCTTT. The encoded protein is CASISQGGYTEAFF.

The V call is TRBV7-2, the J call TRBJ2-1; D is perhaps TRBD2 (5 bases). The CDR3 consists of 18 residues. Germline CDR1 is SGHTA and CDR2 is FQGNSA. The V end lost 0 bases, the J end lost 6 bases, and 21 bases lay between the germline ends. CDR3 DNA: TGTGCCAGCAGCTTAGCTATAGAAGGAGCGGTAAGGCGCAATGAGCAGTTCTTC. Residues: CASSLAIEGAVRRNEQFF.

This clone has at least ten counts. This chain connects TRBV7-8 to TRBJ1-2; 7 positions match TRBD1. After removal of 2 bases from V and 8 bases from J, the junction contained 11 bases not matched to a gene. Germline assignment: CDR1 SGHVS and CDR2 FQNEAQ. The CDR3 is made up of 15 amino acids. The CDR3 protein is CASSLSSDRPRGYTF. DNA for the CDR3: TGTGCCAGCAGCTTAAGTTCGGACAGGCCTCGGGGCTACACCTTC.